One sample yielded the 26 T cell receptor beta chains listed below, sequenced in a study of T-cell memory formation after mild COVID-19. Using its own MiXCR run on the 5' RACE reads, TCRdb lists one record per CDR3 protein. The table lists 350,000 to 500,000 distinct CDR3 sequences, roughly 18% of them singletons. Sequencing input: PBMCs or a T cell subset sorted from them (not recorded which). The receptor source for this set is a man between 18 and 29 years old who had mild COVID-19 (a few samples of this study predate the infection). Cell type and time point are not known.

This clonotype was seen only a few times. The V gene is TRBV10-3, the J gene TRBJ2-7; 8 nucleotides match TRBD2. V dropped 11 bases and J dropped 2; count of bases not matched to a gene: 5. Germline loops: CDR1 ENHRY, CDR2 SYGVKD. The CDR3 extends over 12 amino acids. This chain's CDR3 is CASGGGPYEQYF. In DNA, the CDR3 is TGTGCCTCGGGCGGGGGGCCCTACGAGCAGTACTTC.

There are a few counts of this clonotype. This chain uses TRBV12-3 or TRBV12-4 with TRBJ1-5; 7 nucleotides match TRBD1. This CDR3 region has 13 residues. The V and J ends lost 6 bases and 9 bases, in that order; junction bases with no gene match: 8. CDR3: CASSPRGLGPQHF. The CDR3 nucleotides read TGTGCCAGCAGCCCCAGGGGGTTGGGGCCCCAGCATTTT.

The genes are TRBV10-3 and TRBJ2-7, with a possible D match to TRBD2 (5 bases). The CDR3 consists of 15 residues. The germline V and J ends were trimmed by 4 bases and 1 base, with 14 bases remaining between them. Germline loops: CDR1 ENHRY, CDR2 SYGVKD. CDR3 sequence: CAISGRSSGSYEQYF. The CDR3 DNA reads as TGTGCCATCAGTGGGCGTTCCAGCGGATCCTACGAGCAGTACTTC.

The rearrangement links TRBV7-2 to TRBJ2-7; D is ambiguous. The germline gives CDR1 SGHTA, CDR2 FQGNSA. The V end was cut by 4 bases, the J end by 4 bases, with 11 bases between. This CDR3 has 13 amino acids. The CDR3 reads CASSYARGYEQYF. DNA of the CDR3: TGTGCCAGCAGCTACGCGAGAGGTTACGAGCAGTACTTC.

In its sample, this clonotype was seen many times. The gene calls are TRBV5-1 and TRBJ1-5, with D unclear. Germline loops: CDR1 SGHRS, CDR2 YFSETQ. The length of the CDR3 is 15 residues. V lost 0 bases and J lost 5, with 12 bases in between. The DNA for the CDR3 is TGCGCCAGCAGCTTGGAAGGACGCAGCGATCAGCCCCAGCATTTT. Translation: CASSLEGRSDQPQHF.

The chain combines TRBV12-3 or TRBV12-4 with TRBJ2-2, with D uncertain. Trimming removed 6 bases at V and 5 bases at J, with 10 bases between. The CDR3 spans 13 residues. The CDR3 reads CASSQDITGELFF. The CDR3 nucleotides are TGTGCCAGCAGCCAAGACATAACCGGGGAGCTGTTTTTT.

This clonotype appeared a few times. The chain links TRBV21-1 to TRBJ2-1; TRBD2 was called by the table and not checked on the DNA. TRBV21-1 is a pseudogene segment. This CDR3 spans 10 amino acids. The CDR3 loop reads CAAKRTRWFF. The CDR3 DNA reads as TGTGCCGCAAAAAGGACTAGATGGTTCTTC.

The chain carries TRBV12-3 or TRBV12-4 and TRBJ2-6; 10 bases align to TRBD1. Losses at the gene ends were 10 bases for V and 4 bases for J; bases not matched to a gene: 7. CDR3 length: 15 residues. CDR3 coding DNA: TGTGCCATCCCGGGACAGGGGACCGGGGCCAACGTCCTGACTTTC. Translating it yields CAIPGQGTGANVLTF.

The CDR3 sequence is CASSRRDRTQETQYF. CDR3 bases: TGTGCCAGCAGCCGACGCGACAGGACCCAAGAGACCCAGTACTTC. This sequence joins TRBV3-1 and TRBJ2-5, with a tentative D call TRBD1 (6 bases). CDR3 size: 15 residues. The V end was cut by 4 bases, the J end by 1 base, with 13 bases between. Germline-derived CDR1 and CDR2 are LGHDT and YNNKEL (reference sequence).

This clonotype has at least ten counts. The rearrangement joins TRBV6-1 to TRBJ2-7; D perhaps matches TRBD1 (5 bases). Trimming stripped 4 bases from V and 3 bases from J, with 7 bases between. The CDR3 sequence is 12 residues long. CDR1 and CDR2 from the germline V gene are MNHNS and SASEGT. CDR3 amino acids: CASSGDSYEQYF. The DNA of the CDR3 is TGTGCCAGCAGTGGAGACAGCTACGAGCAGTACTTC.

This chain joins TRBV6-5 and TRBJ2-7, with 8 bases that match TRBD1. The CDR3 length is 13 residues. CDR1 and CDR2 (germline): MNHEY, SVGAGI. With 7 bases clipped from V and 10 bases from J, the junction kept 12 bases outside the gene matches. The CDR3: CASTQGQGISQYV. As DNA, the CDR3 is TGTGCCAGCACCCAAGGACAGGGTATCAGTCAGTACGTC.

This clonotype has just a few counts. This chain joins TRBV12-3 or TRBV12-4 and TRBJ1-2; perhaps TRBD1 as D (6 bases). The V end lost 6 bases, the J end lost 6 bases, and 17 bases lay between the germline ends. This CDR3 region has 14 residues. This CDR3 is CASRTGRLAHGYTF. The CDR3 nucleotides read TGTGCCAGCAGGACAGGACGCCTCGCCCATGGCTACACCTTC.

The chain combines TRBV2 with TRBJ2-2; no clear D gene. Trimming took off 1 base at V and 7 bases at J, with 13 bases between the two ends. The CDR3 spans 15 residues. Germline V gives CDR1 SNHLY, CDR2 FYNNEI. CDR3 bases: TGTGCCAGCAGTGAAGGCCACACTACAGTCGGGGAGCTGTTTTTT. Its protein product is CASSEGHTTVGELFF.

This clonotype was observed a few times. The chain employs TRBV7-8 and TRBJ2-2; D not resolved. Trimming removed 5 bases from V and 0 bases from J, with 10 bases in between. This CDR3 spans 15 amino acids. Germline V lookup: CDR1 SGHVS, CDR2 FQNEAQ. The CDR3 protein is CASSPGPTNTGELFF. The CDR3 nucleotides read TGTGCCAGCAGCCCCGGGCCCACGAACACCGGGGAGCTGTTTTTT.

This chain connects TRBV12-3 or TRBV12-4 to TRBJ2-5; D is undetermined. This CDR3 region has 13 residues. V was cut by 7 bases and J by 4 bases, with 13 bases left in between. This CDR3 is CASTLLAGETQYF. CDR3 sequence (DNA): TGTGCCAGCACCCTGCTGGCAGGAGAGACCCAGTACTTC.

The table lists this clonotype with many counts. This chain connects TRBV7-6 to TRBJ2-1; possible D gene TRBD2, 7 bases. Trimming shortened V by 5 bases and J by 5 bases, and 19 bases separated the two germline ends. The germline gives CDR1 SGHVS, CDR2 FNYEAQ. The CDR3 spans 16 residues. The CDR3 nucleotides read TGTGCCAGCAGCCCCGTTGTTTTGGGGGGGCACAATGAGCAGTTCTTC. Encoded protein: CASSPVVLGGHNEQFF. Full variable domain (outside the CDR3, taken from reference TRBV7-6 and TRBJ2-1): GAGVSQSPRYKVTKRGQDVALRCDPISGHVSLYWYRQALGQGPEFLTYFNYEAQQDKSGLPNDRFSAERPEGSISTLTIQRTEQRDSAMYRCASSPVVLGGHNEQFFGPGTRLTVL.

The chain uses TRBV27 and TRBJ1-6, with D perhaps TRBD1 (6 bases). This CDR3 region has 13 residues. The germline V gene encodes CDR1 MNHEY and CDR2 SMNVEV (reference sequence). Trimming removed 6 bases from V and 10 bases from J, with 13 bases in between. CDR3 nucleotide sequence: TGTGCCAGCAGGAACAGGGTAGAATCACCCCTCCACTTT. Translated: CASRNRVESPLHF.

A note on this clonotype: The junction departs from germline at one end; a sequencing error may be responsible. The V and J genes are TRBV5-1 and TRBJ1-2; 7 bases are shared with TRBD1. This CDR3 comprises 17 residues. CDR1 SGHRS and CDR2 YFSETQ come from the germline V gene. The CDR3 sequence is CASSLGATGNLNYGYTF. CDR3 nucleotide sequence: TGCGCCAGCAGCTTGGGGGCGACAGGGAACCTTAACTATGGCTATACCTTC.

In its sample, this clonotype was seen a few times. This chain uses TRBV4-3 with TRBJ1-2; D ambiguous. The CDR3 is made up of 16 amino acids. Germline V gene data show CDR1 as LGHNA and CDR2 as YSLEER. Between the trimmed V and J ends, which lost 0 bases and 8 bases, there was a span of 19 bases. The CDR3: CASSQDYGVPDSGYTF. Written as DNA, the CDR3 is TGCGCCAGCAGCCAAGATTACGGGGTGCCCGACTCCGGCTACACCTTC.

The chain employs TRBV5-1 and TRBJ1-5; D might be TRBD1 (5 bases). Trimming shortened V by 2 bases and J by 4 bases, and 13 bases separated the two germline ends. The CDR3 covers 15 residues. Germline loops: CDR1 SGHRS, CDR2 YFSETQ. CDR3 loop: CASSFDGTANQPQHF. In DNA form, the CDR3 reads TGCGCCAGCAGCTTCGACGGGACGGCAAATCAGCCCCAGCATTTT. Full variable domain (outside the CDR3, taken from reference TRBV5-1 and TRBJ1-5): KAGVTQTPRYLIKTRGQQVTLSCSPISGHRSVSWYQQTPGQGLQFLFEYFSETQRNKGNFPGRFSGRQFSNSRSEMNVSTLELGDSALYLCASSFDGTANQPQHFGDGTRLSIL.

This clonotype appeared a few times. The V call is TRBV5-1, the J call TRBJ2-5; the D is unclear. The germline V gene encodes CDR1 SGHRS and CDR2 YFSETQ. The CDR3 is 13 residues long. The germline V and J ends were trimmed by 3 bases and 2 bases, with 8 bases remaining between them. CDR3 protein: CASSYTMQETQYF. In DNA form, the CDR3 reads TGCGCCAGCAGCTATACAATGCAAGAGACCCAGTACTTC.

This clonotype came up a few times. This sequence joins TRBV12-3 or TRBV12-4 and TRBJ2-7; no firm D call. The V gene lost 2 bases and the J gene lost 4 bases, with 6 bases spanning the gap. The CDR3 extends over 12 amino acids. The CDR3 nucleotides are TGTGCCAGCAGTTTAAGGCAATACGAGCAGTACTTC. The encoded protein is CASSLRQYEQYF.

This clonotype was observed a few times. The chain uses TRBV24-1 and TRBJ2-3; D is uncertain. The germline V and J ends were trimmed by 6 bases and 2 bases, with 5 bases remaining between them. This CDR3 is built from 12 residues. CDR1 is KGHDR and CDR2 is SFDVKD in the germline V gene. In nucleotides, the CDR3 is TGTGCCACCAGTTCCTACACAGATACGCAGTATTTT. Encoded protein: CATSSYTDTQYF.

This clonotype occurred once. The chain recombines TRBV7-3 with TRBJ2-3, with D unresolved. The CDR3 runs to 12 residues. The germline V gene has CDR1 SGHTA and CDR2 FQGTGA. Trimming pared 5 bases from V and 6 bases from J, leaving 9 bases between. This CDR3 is CASSPAQDTQYF. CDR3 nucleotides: TGTGCCAGCAGCCCTGCTCAGGATACGCAGTATTTT. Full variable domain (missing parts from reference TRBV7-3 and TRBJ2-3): GAGVSQTPSNKVTEKGKYVELRCDPISGHTALYWYRQSLGQGPEFLIYFQGTGAADDSGLPNDRFFAVRPEGSVSTLKIQRTERGDSAVYLCASSPAQDTQYFGPGTRLTVL.

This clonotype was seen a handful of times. CDR3 amino acids: CASSPAGAGYGYTF. The CDR3 DNA sequence: TGTGCCAGCTCACCAGCTGGTGCAGGGTATGGCTACACCTTC. This chain joins TRBV18 and TRBJ1-2; TRBD1 is a possible D gene (5 bases). Germline CDR1 reads KGHSH; CDR2 reads LQKENI. CDR3 length: 14 residues. The V end was cut by 2 bases, the J end by 5 bases, with 12 bases between.

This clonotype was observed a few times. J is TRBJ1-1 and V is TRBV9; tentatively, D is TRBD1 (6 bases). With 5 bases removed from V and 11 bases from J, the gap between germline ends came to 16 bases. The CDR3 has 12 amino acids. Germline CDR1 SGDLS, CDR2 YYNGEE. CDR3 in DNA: TGTGCCAGCAGTGGGGACACTAGGGTCGCTTTCTTT. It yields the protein CASSGDTRVAFF.